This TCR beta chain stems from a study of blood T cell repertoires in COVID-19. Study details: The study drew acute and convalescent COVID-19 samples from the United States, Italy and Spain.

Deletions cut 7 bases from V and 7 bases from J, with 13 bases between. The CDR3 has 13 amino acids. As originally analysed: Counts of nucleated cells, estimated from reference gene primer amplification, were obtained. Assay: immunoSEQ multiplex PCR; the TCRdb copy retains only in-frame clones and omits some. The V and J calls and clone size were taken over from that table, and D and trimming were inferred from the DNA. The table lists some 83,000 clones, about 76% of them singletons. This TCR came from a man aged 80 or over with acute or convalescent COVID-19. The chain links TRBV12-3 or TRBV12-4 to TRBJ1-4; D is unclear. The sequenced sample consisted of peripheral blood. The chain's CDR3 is CASTSREGEKLFF. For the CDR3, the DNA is TGTGCCAGCACCTCCCGTGAGGGTGAAAAACTGTTTTTT.